These 2 T cell receptor beta chains were all obtained from the same sample, sequenced in a study of PD-L1 blockade in urothelial cancer. Using immunoSEQ multiplex PCR, the repertoire was profiled, and TCRdb retains in-frame clones only, with some absent. The data contain approximately 50,000 clones, 88% of them seen just once; the ten biggest clones take up 2.4%. Time point noted: peripheral blood 6 weeks after treatment start. This sample comprised PBMCs, obtained around atezolizumab (anti-PD-L1) treatment. These receptors all stem from a man between 60 and 70 years old with urothelial cancer.

V is TRBV5-4 and J is TRBJ1-2; the D gene is possibly TRBD1 (6 bases). V lost 3 bases to trimming and J lost 6 bases, with 12 bases between them. This CDR3 comprises 13 residues. Germline V CDR1 and CDR2: SGHNT, YYREEE (reference sequence). CDR3 coding DNA: TGTGCCAGCAGCTCCGCAGGGGTGGATGGCTACACCTTC. Translating gives CASSSAGVDGYTF.

CDR3 amino acids: CASSPPDFSYNEQFF. CDR3 in DNA: TGTGCCAGCTCACCACCGGACTTCTCCTACAATGAGCAGTTCTTC. The chain uses TRBV18 and TRBJ2-1, with a weak D call TRBD2 (5 bases). Germline V CDR1 and CDR2: KGHSH, LQKENI. The CDR3 length is 15 residues. V was clipped by 0 bases and J by 0 bases, with 6 bases between them.